The present entry profiles one T cell receptor beta chain with its context. Its antigen is currently unknown. The data are from a study of T cells expressing NK-cell markers. Overall study context: Just one sequenced donor of eight was HCMV-seronegative, while seven were seropositive.

Production of TCR beta cDNA relied on 5'RACE template switching with UMIs. Each CDR3 protein gets one entry in TCRdb, which reprocessed the 5' RACE reads and gives no DNA. The sample holds 400,000 or so distinct CDR3 sequences. Study-wide results and limits: Nothing established the HCMV specificity of expanded NKG2C+ T cell clones. About six donors showed dominant NKG2C+ clonotypes comprising roughly 1.0-7.0% of their CD8+ T cells.

Germline V gene data show CDR1 as DFQATT and CDR2 as SNEGSKA (reference sequence). The CDR3 extends over 16 amino acids. Sequencing was carried out using blood T cells: a sorted CD56 or NKG2C T cell subset, CD4+ or CD8+ T cells, or bulk PBMC T cells (not recorded which). This TCR came from a woman in her forties or fifties in good health. This chain links TRBV20-1 with TRBJ2-3; absent DNA, TCRdb's TRBD2 call cannot be checked. The CDR3 reads CSGRGASGSDPISQYF.